A selection of T cell receptor beta chains follows, all from one sample in a study of blood T cell repertoires in COVID-19. Profiled with immunoSEQ multiplex PCR; TCRdb holds only in-frame clones, not every one. The sample lists roughly 160,000 clones, approximately 77% occurring once. Sequenced input: PBMCs or T cells enriched from blood (not recorded which). The origin of the receptors is a man in his 60s who had recovered from COVID-19. CDR3s include the opening cysteine and the closing phenylalanine or tryptophan. Each record gives: clone size, V gene, J gene, CDR3 protein. Not every row has a clone size; where given, it reads once, few, many or a size class.

clone_size: -
v_call: TRBV13
j_call: TRBJ2-7
cdr3_aa: CASSLEGVSYEQYF

clone_size: -
v_call: TRBV24-1
j_call: TRBJ1-2
cdr3_aa: CATSDSGELYGYTF

clone_size: -
v_call: TRBV7-2
j_call: TRBJ2-3
cdr3_aa: CASSLVGRVPFGDTQYF

clone_size: once
v_call: TRBV29-1
j_call: TRBJ2-1
cdr3_aa: CSVGLARGNEQFF

clone_size: -
v_call: TRBV6-5
j_call: TRBJ1-5
cdr3_aa: CASTLTGAFDQPQHF

clone_size: -
v_call: TRBV5-1
j_call: TRBJ1-4
cdr3_aa: CASRPEGSRGEKLFF

clone_size: few
v_call: TRBV19
j_call: TRBJ1-2
cdr3_aa: CASRNSGTSRGNLYGYTF

clone_size: once
v_call: TRBV2
j_call: TRBJ1-4
cdr3_aa: CASDKGPGQGVEKLFF

clone_size: once
v_call: TRBV21-1
j_call: TRBJ2-7
cdr3_aa: CASSKVRLVEGQDGEQYF

clone_size: -
v_call: TRBV20-1
j_call: TRBJ2-1
cdr3_aa: CSASGGQEHYNEQFF

clone_size: -
v_call: TRBV19
j_call: TRBJ1-5
cdr3_aa: CASSIFAGQGGSQPQHF

clone_size: -
v_call: TRBV6-5
j_call: TRBJ2-3
cdr3_aa: CASSYRSADRTDTQYF

clone_size: -
v_call: TRBV18
j_call: TRBJ2-1
cdr3_aa: CASSPAASTTSSYNEQFF

clone_size: -
v_call: TRBV19
j_call: TRBJ1-5
cdr3_aa: CASSITRGHSSFPDQPQHF

clone_size: few
v_call: TRBV28
j_call: TRBJ2-7
cdr3_aa: CARRAQGLEAQQYF

clone_size: -
v_call: TRBV19
j_call: TRBJ1-5
cdr3_aa: CASSVGTSGNQPQHF

clone_size: once
v_call: TRBV28
j_call: TRBJ1-1
cdr3_aa: CASNPPGTLWAFF

clone_size: -
v_call: TRBV7-2
j_call: TRBJ1-1
cdr3_aa: CASSLAVGRGAFF

clone_size: -
v_call: TRBV19
j_call: TRBJ1-1
cdr3_aa: CASSSPAGWTEAFF

clone_size: -
v_call: TRBV9
j_call: TRBJ2-1
cdr3_aa: CASSVVSGYSSYNEQFF

clone_size: -
v_call: TRBV7-8
j_call: TRBJ2-6
cdr3_aa: CASSTRQVSGANVLTF

clone_size: -
v_call: TRBV5-6
j_call: TRBJ1-2
cdr3_aa: CASSLTGSLGYGYTF

clone_size: -
v_call: TRBV5-4
j_call: TRBJ2-4
cdr3_aa: CASSSGGGQLKNIQYF

clone_size: -
v_call: TRBV27
j_call: TRBJ2-7
cdr3_aa: CASSPGRPRDSYEQYF

clone_size: -
v_call: TRBV12-3/TRBV12-4
j_call: TRBJ1-5
cdr3_aa: CASTTGSNQPQHF

clone_size: once
v_call: TRBV7-2
j_call: TRBJ2-7
cdr3_aa: CASSLVPEGYEQYF

clone_size: -
v_call: TRBV30
j_call: TRBJ1-2
cdr3_aa: CAWTVGGQGYTF

clone_size: -
v_call: TRBV5-1
j_call: TRBJ2-1
cdr3_aa: CASSRSGSGMVNEQFF

clone_size: -
v_call: TRBV9
j_call: TRBJ2-1
cdr3_aa: CASSVEIAGSFPSYNEQFF

clone_size: -
v_call: TRBV6-5
j_call: TRBJ2-7
cdr3_aa: CASSYRGLSYEQYF

clone_size: -
v_call: TRBV3-1/TRBV3-2
j_call: TRBJ2-3
cdr3_aa: CASSLRTSGVDTQYF